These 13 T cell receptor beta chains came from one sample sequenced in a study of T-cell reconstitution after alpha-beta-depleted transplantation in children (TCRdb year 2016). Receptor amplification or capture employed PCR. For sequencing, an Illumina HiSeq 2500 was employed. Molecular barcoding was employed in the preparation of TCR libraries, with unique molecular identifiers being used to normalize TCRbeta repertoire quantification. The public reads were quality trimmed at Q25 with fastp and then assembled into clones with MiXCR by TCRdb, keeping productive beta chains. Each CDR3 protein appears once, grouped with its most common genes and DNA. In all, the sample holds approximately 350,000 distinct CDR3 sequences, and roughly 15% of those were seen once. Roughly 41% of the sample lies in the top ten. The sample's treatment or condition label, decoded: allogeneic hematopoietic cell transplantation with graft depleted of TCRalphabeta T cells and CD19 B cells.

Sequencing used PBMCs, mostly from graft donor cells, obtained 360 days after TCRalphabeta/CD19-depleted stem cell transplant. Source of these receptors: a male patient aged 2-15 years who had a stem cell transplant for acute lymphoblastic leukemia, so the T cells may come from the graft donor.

The DNA of the CDR3 is TGCGCCAGCAGCTTGGGGGGGACTAGCGGGACCTACAATGAGCAGTTCTTC. This encodes CASSLGGTSGTYNEQFF. The rearrangement joins TRBV5-1 to TRBJ2-1, with 13 bases fitting TRBD2. Germline V gene data show CDR1 as SGHRS and CDR2 as YFSETQ. The CDR3 is 17 residues long. Germline trimming cut 0 bases from V and 2 bases from J; bases unmatched to any gene: 2.

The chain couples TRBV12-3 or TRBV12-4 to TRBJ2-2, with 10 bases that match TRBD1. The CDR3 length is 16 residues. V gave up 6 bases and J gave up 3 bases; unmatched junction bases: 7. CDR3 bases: TGTGCCAGCAGCCCCAGGACAGGGGGTTACACCGGGGAGCTGTTTTTT. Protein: CASSPRTGGYTGELFF.

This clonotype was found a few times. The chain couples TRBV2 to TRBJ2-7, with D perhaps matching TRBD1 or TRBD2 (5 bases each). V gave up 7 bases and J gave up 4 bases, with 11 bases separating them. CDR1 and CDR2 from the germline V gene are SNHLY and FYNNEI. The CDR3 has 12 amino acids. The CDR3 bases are TGTGCCAGCACCGAATGGGGGTACGAGCAGTACTTC. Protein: CASTEWGYEQYF.

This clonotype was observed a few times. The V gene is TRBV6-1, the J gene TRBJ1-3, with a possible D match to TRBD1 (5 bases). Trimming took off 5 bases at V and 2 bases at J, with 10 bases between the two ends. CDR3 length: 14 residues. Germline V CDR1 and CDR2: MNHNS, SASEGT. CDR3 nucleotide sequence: TGTGCCAGCAGTCCCGGGGGAACTGGAAACACCATATATTTT. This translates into CASSPGGTGNTIYF.

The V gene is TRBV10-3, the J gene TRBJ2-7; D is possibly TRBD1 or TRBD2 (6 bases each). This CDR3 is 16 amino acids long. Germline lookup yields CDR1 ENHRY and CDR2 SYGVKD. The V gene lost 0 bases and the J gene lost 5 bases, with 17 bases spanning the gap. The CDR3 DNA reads TGTGCCATCAGTGAGTCCCCCTGGCAGGGGAGGCACGAGCAGTACTTC. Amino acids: CAISESPWQGRHEQYF.

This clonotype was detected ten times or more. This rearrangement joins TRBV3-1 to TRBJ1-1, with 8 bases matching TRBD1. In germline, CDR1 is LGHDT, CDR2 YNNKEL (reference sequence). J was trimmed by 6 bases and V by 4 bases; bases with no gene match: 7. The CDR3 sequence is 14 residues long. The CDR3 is CASSPTGVRAEAFF. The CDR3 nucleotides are TGTGCCAGCAGCCCGACAGGGGTGAGGGCTGAAGCTTTCTTT.

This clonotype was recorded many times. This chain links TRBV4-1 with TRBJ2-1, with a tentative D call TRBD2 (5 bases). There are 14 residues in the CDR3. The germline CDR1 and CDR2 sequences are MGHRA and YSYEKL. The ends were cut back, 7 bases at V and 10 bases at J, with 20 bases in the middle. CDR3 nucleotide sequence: TGCGCCAGCAAGCGGTCCCTATTCGATAGCGAGCAGTTCTTC. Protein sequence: CASKRSLFDSEQFF.

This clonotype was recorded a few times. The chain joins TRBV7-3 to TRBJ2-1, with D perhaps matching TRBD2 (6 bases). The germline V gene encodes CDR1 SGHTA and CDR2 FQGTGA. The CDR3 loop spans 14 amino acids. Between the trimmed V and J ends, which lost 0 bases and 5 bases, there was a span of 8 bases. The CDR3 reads CASSLTGSDNEQFF. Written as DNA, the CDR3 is TGTGCCAGCAGCTTAACCGGGAGTGACAATGAGCAGTTCTTC.

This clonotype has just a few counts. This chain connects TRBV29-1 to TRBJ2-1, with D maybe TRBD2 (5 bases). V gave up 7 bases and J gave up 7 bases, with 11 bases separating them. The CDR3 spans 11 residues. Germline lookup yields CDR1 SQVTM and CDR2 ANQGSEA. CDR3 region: CSGVLANEQFF. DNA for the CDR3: TGCAGCGGGGTTTTAGCGAATGAGCAGTTCTTC.

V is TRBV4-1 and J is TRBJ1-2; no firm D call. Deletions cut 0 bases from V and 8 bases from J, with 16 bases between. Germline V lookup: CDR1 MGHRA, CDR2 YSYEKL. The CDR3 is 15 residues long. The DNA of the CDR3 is TGCGCCAGCAGCCAAGATGAGGGCGCCGCCGGGGGCTACACCTTC. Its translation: CASSQDEGAAGGYTF.

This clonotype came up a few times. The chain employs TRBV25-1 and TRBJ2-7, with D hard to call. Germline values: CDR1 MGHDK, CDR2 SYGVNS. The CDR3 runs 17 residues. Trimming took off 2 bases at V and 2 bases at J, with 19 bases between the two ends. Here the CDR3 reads CASSERQARGRPYEQYF. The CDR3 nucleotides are TGTGCCAGCAGTGAACGCCAAGCGAGAGGTCGACCCTACGAGCAGTACTTC.

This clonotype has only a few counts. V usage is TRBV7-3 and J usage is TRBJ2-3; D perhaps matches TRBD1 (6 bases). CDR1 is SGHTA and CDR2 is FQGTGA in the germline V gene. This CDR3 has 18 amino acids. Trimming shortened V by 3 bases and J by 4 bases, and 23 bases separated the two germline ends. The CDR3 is CASSFSLLAGDLSDTQYF. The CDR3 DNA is TGTGCCAGCAGCTTTTCCCTATTGGCAGGGGATCTGTCAGATACGCAGTATTTT.

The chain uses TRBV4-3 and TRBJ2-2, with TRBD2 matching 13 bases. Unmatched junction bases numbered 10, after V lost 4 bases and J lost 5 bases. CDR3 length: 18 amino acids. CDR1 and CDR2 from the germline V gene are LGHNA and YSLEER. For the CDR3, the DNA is TGCGCCAGCAGCCCTGGGACTAGCGGGATTTTCGGAACCGGGGAGCTGTTTTTT. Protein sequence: CASSPGTSGIFGTGELFF.